This T cell receptor (beta chain) is drawn from a study of glioma-infiltrating T cells after dendritic cell vaccination (dated by TCRdb to about 2016). Broadly, across the study: The cohort included about 15 glioblastoma patients drawn from Phase I and II dendritic cell vaccination trials, of whom 9 were newly diagnosed and 6 had recurrent disease. In glioblastoma patients vaccinated with dendritic cells, deep sequencing of TCR beta CDR3 regions served to measure the amount of tumor-infiltrating lymphocytes and to compare repertoires between tumor and blood. Survival after dendritic cell vaccination was correlated with TCR sequencing metrics, including TIL content and tumor-blood repertoire overlap. Between the early 2000s and the early 2010s, the patients were given dendritic cell vaccination pulsed with autologous tumor lysate. Patients received three intradermal dendritic cell vaccine injections at biweekly intervals in the arm below the axilla. The vaccine consisted of monocyte-derived dendritic cells cultured approximately seven days with IL-4 and GM-CSF, then pulsed overnight with autologous tumor lysate.

Using the immunoSEQ assay, TCRB CDR3 regions were amplified from roughly 1.8 micrograms of genomic DNA, or from all available DNA when less than that was on hand. The multiplex PCR employed 60 forward primers targeting TCR V beta segments and 13 reverse primers targeting J beta segments. To estimate the number of reads per starting template, synthetic control templates were added to each sample at limiting dilution. Reads of 87 bp were generated by sequencing on the Illumina HiSeq System. Per the authors' processing: PCR and sequencing errors were removed by a nearest neighbor algorithm that merged closely related sequences. TCR overlap was defined as the percentage of unique tumor TCR beta sequences that were also present in the same patient's peripheral blood. In its TCRdb copy, this immuneACCESS table keeps in-frame sequences only and misses some clones. Where compared with another copy, unresolved V genes explain less than half of these, and the others have no known cause. Clonal size and the V and J genes are those of that table, whereas D and trimming came from the DNA. The sample table shows over 80,000 clones, and about 87% are seen once. The top ten constitute about 3% of the sample.

Patients were selected on the basis of adequate residual fresh-frozen tumor tissue and more than two years of available survival data. Molecular status otherwise varied across the glioblastoma patients, but none of them carried an isocitrate dehydrogenase mutation. PBMC were collected before vaccination, two weeks after the third vaccination, and at tumor progression if tumor progression occurred. The Qiagen DNeasy Blood extraction Kit was used for extraction of genomic DNA. Overall study results and their limits: The TCR overlap response model with three groups was called speculative and said to need prospective validation. Higher estimated pretreatment TIL content predicted longer time to progression and overall survival after dendritic cell vaccination. The cohort was small and heterogeneous, and full blood and tumor sets were available for few patients, with initial-recurrent tumor pairs available for even fewer patients. No direct relationship between TCR clonality and survival was found, suggesting a diverse polyclonal response may matter.

Inclusive of the bounding cysteine and phenylalanine, the CDR3 is 13 residues long. The sequence is cut down to CDR3 DNA, 39 bases in frame from base 1. Trimming at the junction amounts to 1 base on V and 8 bases on J, and the germline ends lie 11 bases apart. The germline V gene yields SGHTA for CDR1 and FQGNSA for CDR2. With regard to this clone: Its antigen is unknown. Base qualities were left out, and no much larger clone turns up one base away.

This receptor was obtained from a human donor with glioblastoma. The specimen comprised blood, sampled before dendritic cell vaccination. The chain links TRBV7-2 with TRBJ1-2; TRBD1 could be the D gene, as 5 bases match. The sequence in DNA is TGTGCCAGCAGCTTAGGATGGGGCGGCGGCTACACCTTC. Its amino acids are CASSLGWGGGYTF.